A single sample gave rise to the 31 T cell receptor beta chains below, sequenced in a study of tumor and adjacent non-tumor tissue in lung cancer. Three rounds of nested PCR, following a modified ARM-PCR protocol, produced the TCRbeta library. TCRdb reprocessed the multiplex PCR reads via MiXCR and lists one record per CDR3 protein. The sample shows about 98,000 distinct CDR3 sequences, 75% to 85% of them seen only once. No cell sorting was done before RNA was extracted from the tissue. This non-tumor lung sample came from over 3 cm beyond the tumor edge. Sequenced input: distant non-tumor lung tissue. The receptors stem from a man aged 60 to 69 with small cell lung cancer.

As DNA, the CDR3 is TGTGCCAGCAGCTTCTGGGGGGTCGGCTACAAGCAGTACGTT. Protein product: CASSFWGVGYKQYV. This chain uses TRBV6-1 with TRBJ2-7; tentatively, D is TRBD2 (6 bases). The CDR3 runs to 14 residues. Germline CDR1 is MNHNS and CDR2 is SASEGT.

Points on this clonotype: A read error may account for a junction end that differs from germline. The chain has TRBV29-1 and TRBJ1-1; 7 bases match TRBD1. There are 14 residues in the CDR3. The germline gives CDR1 SQVTM, CDR2 ANQGSEA. The CDR3: CSVGPTGLNAEAFF. The CDR3 DNA reads TGTAGCGTTGGCCCGACAGGGCTGAACGCTGAAGCTTTCTTT.

Of note for this clonotype: Possible read error: a much larger clone is one base away. The chain combines TRBV5-1 with TRBJ2-1; 8 bases are a match to TRBD1. V lost 0 bases, J lost 5 bases, and 4 bases stayed unmatched. The germline V gene encodes CDR1 SGHRS and CDR2 YFSETQ. The CDR3 has 15 amino acids. The CDR3 protein is CASSLAGGTHNEQFF. The CDR3 bases are TGCGCCAGCAGCTTGGCAGGGGGCACCCACAATGAGCAGTTCTTC.

Regarding this clonotype: This may be a read error: a much more frequent sequence differs by one nucleotide. The chain couples TRBV28 to TRBJ1-2; D gene ambiguous. The CDR3 runs 13 residues. Germline values: CDR1 MDHEN, CDR2 SYDVKM. With 2 bases removed from V and 3 bases from J, the gap between germline ends came to 7 bases. The CDR3 DNA is TGTGCCAGCAGTTTAATTGACCACTATGGCTACACCTTC. Protein sequence: CASSLIDHYGYTF.

Turning to this clonotype: No conserved phenylalanine or tryptophan is present at the end of the CDR3, so a read error is the likely explanation. The chain joins TRBV11-2 to TRBJ2-3; D is uncertain. CDR1 SGHAT and CDR2 FQNNGV come from the germline V gene. The CDR3 consists of 13 residues. DNA of the CDR3: TGTGCCAGCAACTTAGATTGGACAGATACGCAGTATTTA. This sequence encodes CASNLDWTDTQYL.

On this clonotype itself: An end of the junction does not agree with germline; a read error may underlie this. This rearrangement joins TRBV11-2 to TRBJ2-1; 9 bases agree with TRBD2. CDR1 and CDR2 from the germline V gene are SGHAT and FQNNGV. The CDR3 sequence is 16 residues long. As DNA, the CDR3 is TGTGCCAACAGCGGTTTAGCGGGAGTGCCCACCTCTGGGCAATTCTTC. It translates to CANSGLAGVPTSGQFF.

Points on this clonotype: Since no conserved phenylalanine or tryptophan closes the CDR3, a read error is the likely cause. The chain couples TRBV6-1 to TRBJ2-1; 9 nucleotides agree with TRBD2. Trimming cost V 11 bases and J 7 bases; bases outside gene matches: 12. Per the germline V gene, CDR1 is MNHNS and CDR2 is SASEGT. The CDR3 has 14 amino acids. The CDR3 region has the DNA TGTGCCGGCACCTTTAGCGGGAGTAGGAATGAGCAGTTCTTA. Translating it yields CAGTFSGSRNEQFL.

Only a few counts were recorded for this clonotype. The chain recombines TRBV11-2 with TRBJ1-1, with D tentatively TRBD1 (6 bases). This CDR3 is 15 amino acids long. Germline V CDR1 and CDR2: SGHAT, FQNNGV. V gave up 9 bases and J gave up 4 bases, with 21 bases separating them. The CDR3 spells CASSDTGSRGTEAFF. CDR3 sequence (DNA): TGTGCCAGTAGCGATACAGGGAGCAGGGGCACTGAAGCTTTCTTT.

This clonotype was seen at least ten times. The chain employs TRBV20-1 and TRBJ2-5; D may correspond to TRBD1 or TRBD2 (5 bases each). This CDR3 spans 13 amino acids. V was cut by 5 bases and J by 1 base, with 11 bases left in between. Germline V lookup: CDR1 DFQATT, CDR2 SNEGSKA (reference sequence). CDR3 bases: TGCAGTGCTCCCCGTGGGGGCCAAGAGACCCAGTACTTC. It encodes CSAPRGGQETQYF.

This clonotype was detected ten times or more. The V and J genes are TRBV28 and TRBJ2-1, with 13 bases matching TRBD2. Looked up from germline, CDR1 is MDHEN and CDR2 is SYDVKM. The CDR3 length is 15 residues. Losses at the gene ends were 5 bases for V and 7 bases for J; bases not matched to a gene: 5. The CDR3 region is CASSPTSGRLNEQFF. CDR3 DNA sequence: TGTGCCAGCAGTCCGACTAGCGGGAGGTTGAATGAGCAGTTCTTC.

Concerning this clonotype: A read error may produce the germline difference seen at one junction end. The chain combines TRBV11-2 with TRBJ2-1; D may correspond to TRBD1 or TRBD2 (5 bases each). The CDR3 consists of 14 residues. Per the germline V gene, CDR1 is SGHAT and CDR2 is FQNNGV. The CDR3 nucleotides read TGCGTCAGCCAGGAGCGGCAGGGCGACAATGAGCACTTCTTC. This sequence encodes CVSQERQGDNEHFF.

This clonotype was counted a few times. A read error may account for a junction end that differs from germline. The chain employs TRBV20-1 and TRBJ2-3, with D possibly being TRBD2 (6 bases). CDR1 is DFQATT and CDR2 is SNEGSKA in the germline V gene (reference sequence). The CDR3 is 13 residues long. Here the CDR3 reads CSVGVTSTGTQYF. Written as DNA, the CDR3 is TGCAGTGTCGGCGTTACTAGCACAGGTACGCAGTATTTT.

J is TRBJ2-7 and V is TRBV6-6, with TRBD1 matching over 7 bases. This CDR3 has 15 amino acids. Germline V CDR1 and CDR2: MNHNY, SVGAGI (reference sequence). Trimming took 4 bases from V and 6 from J; bases not matched to a gene: 12. The CDR3 loop reads CASSSTTGSTCEQYF. The CDR3 DNA reads TGTGCCAGCAGTTCCACGACAGGGTCAACCTGCGAGCAGTACTTC.

This clonotype showed up just a few times. It may be a read error: a sequence one base away is much more abundant. CDR3 bases: TGTGCCAGCAGTATAAATCTAGTGGGAGATGAGCAGTTCTTC. Encoded protein: CASSINLVGDEQFF. The V call is TRBV12-3 or TRBV12-4, the J call TRBJ2-1, with D possibly matching TRBD2 (5 bases). V was cut by 5 bases and J by 8 bases, with 16 bases left in between. The CDR3 extends over 14 amino acids.

On this clonotype itself: Compared with germline, one end of the junction differs, possibly owing to a read error. Written as DNA, the CDR3 is TGTACCAGCAGTTCCCTCCCGGGCCACGAGCAGTACTTC. This gives the protein CTSSSLPGHEQYF. The chain employs TRBV7-9 and TRBJ2-7; no clear D. Per germline, CDR1 SEHNR and CDR2 FQNEAQ (reference sequence). There are 13 residues in the CDR3.

This clonotype came up a few times. The junction departs from the called germline gene at one end, perhaps through a read error. The chain couples TRBV6-5 to TRBJ2-7; a possible D gene is TRBD1 (5 bases). CDR3 size: 14 residues. Looked up from germline, CDR1 is MNHEY and CDR2 is SVGAGI. In DNA form, the CDR3 reads TGTGCCAGCAGTTACGGGTATGGGGCCTACGAGCGGTACTTC. It is translated as CASSYGYGAYERYF.

This clonotype was counted between two and nine times. A junction boundary mismatches the germline segment, possibly from a read error. The CDR3 region has the DNA TGTGCCAGCAGTTGCTCTATCTGGGGACTAGCGGACAATGATCAGTTCTTC. Translated, it gives CASSCSIWGLADNDQFF. V is TRBV6-5 and J is TRBJ2-1; 11 bases align to TRBD2. Germline-derived CDR1 and CDR2 are MNHEY and SVGAGI. The CDR3 sequence is 17 residues long.

Points on this clonotype: The germline gene is not matched at one end of the junction; a read error may be the cause. This chain uses TRBV14 with TRBJ2-1, with 7 bases identical to TRBD2. This CDR3 contains 17 residues. Germline CDR1 is SGHDN and CDR2 is FVKESK. The CDR3: CTSSQMAGALSYNEQFF. The CDR3 DNA reads TGCACCAGCAGCCAAATGGCGGGAGCCCTCTCCTACAATGAGCAGTTCTTC.

About this clonotype itself: The junction differs from germline at one of its ends, possibly a read error. The CDR3 loop reads CSAEGVEGEEETQYF. The CDR3 coding sequence is TGCAGCGCTGAAGGAGTAGAGGGAGAAGAAGAGACCCAGTACTTC. The chain couples TRBV29-1 to TRBJ2-5; D is perhaps TRBD2 (5 bases). Germline V gene sequence: CDR1 SQVTM, CDR2 ANQGSEA. The CDR3 sequence is 15 residues long.

The count of this clonotype is one. The chain carries TRBV11-2 and TRBJ2-1, with 8 bases fitting TRBD1. Germline loops: CDR1 SGHAT, CDR2 FQNNGV. J was trimmed by 6 bases and V by 6 bases; bases with no gene match: 7. The CDR3 has 14 amino acids. The CDR3 spells CASSLQGAFNEQFF. CDR3 DNA sequence: TGTGCCAGCAGTTTGCAGGGGGCTTTCAATGAGCAGTTCTTC.

CDR3 nucleotide sequence: TGTGCCAGCAGCTTAGGAGATGACTGGGACCAAGAGTTCTTC. Protein: CASSLGDDWDQEFF. The chain joins TRBV11-3 to TRBJ2-1; D is tentatively TRBD1 or TRBD2 (5 bases each). V lost 1 base and J lost 14, with 18 bases in between. The CDR3 runs 14 residues. Looked up from germline, CDR1 is SGHNT and CDR2 is YENEEA.

At least ten counts were recorded for this clonotype. The chain has TRBV29-1 and TRBJ2-1; 10 nucleotides match TRBD1. With V trimmed by 7 bases and J by 6 bases, 15 bases remained unmatched. The CDR3 consists of 16 residues. Per the germline V gene, CDR1 is SQVTM and CDR2 is ANQGSEA. The CDR3 region has the DNA TGCAGCGGTGTCAGCCCCGGGACAGGGGTTTTCAATGAGCAGTTCTTC. Translation: CSGVSPGTGVFNEQFF.

Regarding this clonotype: Given the absence of the conserved phenylalanine or tryptophan at the CDR3 end, a read error is likely. V usage is TRBV11-2 and J usage is TRBJ2-1; no definite D call. The V and J ends lost 9 bases and 5 bases respectively, with 17 bases between them. The germline V gene has CDR1 SGHAT and CDR2 FQNNGV. The CDR3 length is 14 residues. DNA of the CDR3: TGTGCCAGTCAGAAGTGGCATGGCGACAATGAGCAGTTCTCC. Translating gives CASQKWHGDNEQFS.

In regard to this clonotype: The junction departs from germline at one end; a sequencing error may be responsible. CDR3 amino acids: CASSQVQQGVWTDRQYF. CDR3 sequence (DNA): TGTGCCAGCAGCCAAGTTCAACAGGGTGTGTGGACGGATAGGCAGTATTTT. The V gene is TRBV4-2, the J gene TRBJ2-3; D is perhaps TRBD1 (6 bases). The CDR3 is 17 residues long. Germline V gene data show CDR1 as LGHNA and CDR2 as YNFKEQ.

This clonotype was observed a few times. The chain links TRBV7-3 to TRBJ2-5; tentatively, D is TRBD1 (6 bases). Germline assignment: CDR1 SGHTA and CDR2 FQGTGA. There are 13 residues in the CDR3. The V gene lost 2 bases and the J gene lost 5 bases, with 9 bases spanning the gap. The CDR3 bases are TGTGCCAGCAGCTTAGGGGGCGGGGAGACCCAGTACTTC. This sequence encodes CASSLGGGETQYF. Full variable domain (missing parts from reference TRBV7-3 and TRBJ2-5): GAGVSQTPSNKVTEKGKYVELRCDPISGHTALYWYRQSLGQGPEFLIYFQGTGAADDSGLPNDRFFAVRPEGSVSTLKIQRTERGDSAVYLCASSLGGGETQYFGPGTRLLVL.

Points on this clonotype: The junction departs from germline at one end; a sequencing error may be responsible. The chain recombines TRBV29-1 with TRBJ2-3; the D call may be TRBD1 or TRBD2 (5 bases each). The germline V gene has CDR1 SQVTM and CDR2 ANQGSEA. The CDR3 totals 14 residues. CDR3: CSVDTKGNADTQYF. The CDR3 coding sequence is TGTAGCGTCGACACAAAGGGGAACGCAGATACGCAGTATTTT.

With regard to this clonotype: One end of the junction varies from germline; a read error may be responsible. V gene TRBV6-6 combines with J gene TRBJ2-3; D gene unclear. Germline V gives CDR1 MNHNY, CDR2 SVGAGI (reference sequence). This CDR3 contains 15 residues. CDR3 sequence (DNA): TGTGCCAGCAGTCACTCTGAGGTAGCATCAGATACGCAGTATTTT. Translation: CASSHSEVASDTQYF.

Here the CDR3 reads CASSSLRAALSGSEQQYF. The CDR3, as DNA: TGTGCCAGCAGCTCCCTAAGGGCGGCACTCTCGGGCTCGGAGCAGCAGTATTTT. The chain combines TRBV6-1 with TRBJ2-3; no definite D call. Trimming pared 6 bases from V and 11 bases from J, leaving 33 bases between. The germline V gene has CDR1 MNHNS and CDR2 SASEGT. This CDR3 is built from 18 residues.

The V call is TRBV6-5, the J call TRBJ2-3, with a possible D match to TRBD1 (6 bases). This CDR3 contains 13 residues. Germline assignment: CDR1 MNHEY and CDR2 SVGAGI. V was clipped by 9 bases and J by 4 bases, with 14 bases between them. The CDR3 bases are TGTGCCAGTTCAGACAGGTACTCAGATACGCAGTATTTT. It encodes CASSDRYSDTQYF.

The chain is built from TRBV11-2 and TRBJ2-5; either TRBD1 or TRBD2 may supply D (5 bases each). The CDR3 is made up of 12 amino acids. CDR1 and CDR2 (germline): SGHAT, FQNNGV. V lost 11 bases, J lost 14 bases, and 24 bases lay in between. CDR3 DNA: TGTGCCTACAGCGAAACCGGGACCCAAGAATACTTC. This codes for CAYSETGTQEYF.

On this clonotype: Its ends do not fully match the called genes, so a read error is possible. The V call is TRBV5-4, the J call TRBJ2-4; 9 nucleotides align to TRBD1. CDR1 SGHNT and CDR2 YYREEE come from the germline V gene (reference sequence). This CDR3 has 16 amino acids. The CDR3 here is CARSLGDRVAKNIQYF. The CDR3 bases are TGTGCCAGGAGCTTGGGGGACAGGGTAGCTAAAAACATTCAGTACTTC.